The 19 T cell receptor beta chains below all came from one sample that was sequenced in a study of beta chain features in type 1 diabetes. General study findings and limits: Shortening that was moderate but significant affected the TCRB CDR3s of Type 1 diabetes patients in all four CD4+ subsets.

Sequenced material consisted of expressed TCRB transcripts (all of the isolated RNA was reverse transcribed). Assay used: immunoSEQ multiplex PCR; TCRdb lists only in-frame clones, some missing. This table has some 350,000 clones, over 9% appearing once. These receptors have no identified antigens. Sequenced input: central memory CD4+ T cells from blood. The receptor set was obtained from a man aged 25 to 40 with type 1 diabetes.

This clone has more than one count but fewer than ten. The chain recombines TRBV15 with TRBJ2-5; no clear D. Germline V gene data show CDR1 as LNHNV and CDR2 as YYDKDF (reference sequence). The CDR3 totals 14 residues. With 0 bases removed from V and 5 bases from J, the gap between germline ends came to 10 bases. The CDR3 DNA sequence: TGTGCCACCAGCAGAGATCCGGCGGCGGAGACCCAGTACTTC. Its translation: CATSRDPAAETQYF.

This clone was counted only a few times. The chain joins TRBV19 to TRBJ1-5, with D possibly being TRBD1 (6 bases). Trimming cost V 5 bases and J 5 bases, with 16 bases left between them. This CDR3 has 15 residues. Germline V CDR1 and CDR2: LNHDA, SQIVND (reference sequence). The CDR3 DNA follows: TGTGCCAGTAGTCGACAGGTAACCTTTTATCAGCCCCAGCATTTT. It is translated as CASSRQVTFYQPQHF. Drawing the rest from reference TRBV19 and TRBJ1-5, the complete variable domain is DGGITQSPKYLFRKEGQNVTLSCEQNLNHDAMYWYRQDPGQGLRLIYYSQIVNDFQKGDIAEGYSVSREKKESFPLTVTSAQKNPTAFYLCASSRQVTFYQPQHFGDGTRLSIL.

This clone was detected a few times. The chain uses TRBV18 and TRBJ2-7; 9 positions agree with TRBD1. CDR1 KGHSH and CDR2 LQKENI come from the germline V gene. V lost 4 bases to trimming and J lost 1 base; unmatched junction nucleotides: 11. The CDR3 has 17 residues. The CDR3 spells CASSLRPAGTGSYEQYF. The CDR3 DNA follows: TGTGCCAGCTCACTTCGTCCCGCCGGGACAGGGTCCTACGAGCAGTACTTC.

In this sample, this clone turned up a few times. The chain has TRBV7-6 and TRBJ1-4; D unresolved. The CDR3 runs to 13 residues. Between the trimmed V and J ends, which lost 2 bases and 5 bases, there was a span of 6 bases. The germline V gene has CDR1 SGHVS and CDR2 FNYEAQ. The CDR3 protein is CASSLYKNEKLFF. CDR3 nucleotides: TGTGCCAGCAGCTTATACAAGAATGAAAAACTGTTTTTT.

This clone has a count of ten or more. The chain couples TRBV5-1 to TRBJ2-1; TRBD2 aligns across 8 bases. The CDR3 runs to 17 residues. J gave up 5 bases and V 1 base, and 11 bases lay outside the gene matches. From germline, CDR1 is SGHRS and CDR2 YFSETQ. The CDR3 spells CASSLRSSSGGNNEQFF. DNA for the CDR3: TGCGCCAGCAGCTTGAGGAGTTCGAGCGGGGGCAACAATGAGCAGTTCTTC.

This clone was recorded a few times. CDR3 sequence: CASSLGARGIYEQYF. The CDR3 region has the DNA TGTGCCAGCAGCTTAGGGGCTCGGGGGATCTACGAGCAGTACTTC. The chain has TRBV7-2 and TRBJ2-7, with D perhaps matching TRBD2 (6 bases). The length of the CDR3 is 15 residues. Germline V gene sequence: CDR1 SGHTA, CDR2 FQGNSA. V was shortened by 1 base and J by 3 bases, with 13 bases between the two germline ends.

The chain joins TRBV18 to TRBJ2-5; weak D call: TRBD1 (5 bases). Trimming removed 4 bases from V and 1 base from J, with 10 bases in between. In germline, CDR1 is KGHSH, CDR2 LQKENI. This CDR3 spans 14 amino acids. The CDR3 reads CASSLQGGQETQYF. The CDR3 DNA follows: TGTGCCAGCTCACTTCAGGGTGGCCAAGAGACCCAGTACTTC.

This clone has more than one count but fewer than ten. The gene calls are TRBV4-2 and TRBJ2-3; D gene uncertain. V shed 0 bases and J shed 3 bases, with 4 bases lying between them. Germline V gives CDR1 LGHNA, CDR2 YNFKEQ. There are 13 residues in the CDR3. In DNA form, the CDR3 reads TGTGCCAGCAGCCAAGACGAAACAGATACGCAGTATTTT. Translation: CASSQDETDTQYF.

This clone appeared a few times. The CDR3, as DNA: TGTGCCAGCAGTCCAATACTGACAGGCCGTCCTAGGGAGCAGTACTTC. Translation: CASSPILTGRPREQYF. This chain connects TRBV28 to TRBJ2-7; a possible D gene is TRBD1 (6 bases). Germline CDR1 reads MDHEN; CDR2 reads SYDVKM. There are 16 residues in the CDR3. V was trimmed by 5 bases and J by 7 bases, leaving 24 bases between them. Based on the CDR3 plus reference TRBV28 and TRBJ2-7, the full variable domain is DVKVTQSSRYLVKRTGEKVFLECVQDMDHENMFWYRQDPGLGLRLIYFSYDVKMKEKGDIPEGYSVSREKKERFSLILESASTNQTSMYLCASSPILTGRPREQYFGPGTRLTVT.

Worth noting for this clone: A much bigger clone sits one base away, suggesting this may be a read error. The sample contains more than one DNA sequence encoding this CDR3. V gene TRBV5-1 combines with J gene TRBJ2-5, with D tentatively TRBD1 (5 bases). The V and J ends lost 0 bases and 2 bases respectively, with 5 bases between them. The CDR3 is made up of 13 amino acids. Germline CDR1 is SGHRS and CDR2 is YFSETQ. The CDR3 nucleotides are TGCGCCAGCAGCTTGGGACAGCAAGAGACCCAGTACTTC. Its translation is CASSLGQQETQYF.

This clone was seen at least ten times. This sequence joins TRBV5-8 and TRBJ2-2, with 7 bases identical to TRBD1. V lost 4 bases and J lost 2; bases outside the gene matches: 5. Germline CDR1 is SGHTS and CDR2 is YDEGEE. The CDR3 contains 15 residues. The CDR3 DNA is TGTGCCAGCAGCCGCTGGACAGGTAACACCGGGGAGCTGTTTTTT. This gives the protein CASSRWTGNTGELFF. Together with reference TRBV5-8 and TRBJ2-2, the CDR3 gives the full variable domain: EAGVTQSPTHLIKTRGQQATLRCSPISGHTSVYWYQQALGLGLQFLLWYDEGEERNRGNFPPRFSGRQFPNYSSELNVNALELEDSALYLCASSRWTGNTGELFFGEGSRLTVL.

This clone was found a few times. J is TRBJ2-3 and V is TRBV6-5; D uncertain. The CDR3 sequence is 14 residues long. Germline CDR1 is MNHEY and CDR2 is SVGAGI. V lost 2 bases and J lost 2, with 8 bases in between. In DNA form, the CDR3 reads TGTGCCAGCAGTTACGCGGTGAACACAGATACGCAGTATTTT. As protein: CASSYAVNTDTQYF.

The chain uses TRBV6-5 and TRBJ2-3, with D unresolved. This CDR3 has 12 amino acids. The V and J ends lost 6 bases and 8 bases respectively, with 12 bases between them. Germline V gene sequence: CDR1 MNHEY, CDR2 SVGAGI. In nucleotides, the CDR3 is TGTGCCAGCAGCCGAGTGATCGGTACGCAGTATTTT. Translating gives CASSRVIGTQYF.

This clone was counted a few times. The rearrangement links TRBV2 to TRBJ1-5, with TRBD1 matching over 8 bases. The V gene end was trimmed by 4 bases and the J gene end by 2 bases; junction bases not matched to a gene: 7. The CDR3 runs 16 residues. The germline gives CDR1 SNHLY, CDR2 FYNNEI. The CDR3 DNA reads TGTGCCAGCAGTGTGCGGACAGGGCTTGGCAATCAGCCCCAGCATTTT. It yields the protein CASSVRTGLGNQPQHF.

This clone was seen a few times. Here the CDR3 DNA reads TGCACCAGCAGCCAAACACTGGACAGGGGGCCCAATCAGCCCCAGCATTTT. Protein sequence: CTSSQTLDRGPNQPQHF. The chain has TRBV1 and TRBJ1-5; the table's TRBD1 call for D was not verified on the DNA. TRBV1 represents a pseudogene. This CDR3 is built from 17 residues.

The rearrangement joins TRBV10-3 to TRBJ2-7; D not certain. Germline CDR1 reads ENHRY; CDR2 reads SYGVKD. The V and J ends lost 8 bases and 3 bases respectively, with 8 bases between them. CDR3 length: 11 residues. The CDR3 sequence: CAIGSNYEQYF. CDR3 nucleotides: TGTGCCATCGGTAGCAACTACGAGCAGTACTTC.

The J gene is TRBJ1-1, the V gene TRBV9, with D tentatively TRBD1 (5 bases). The CDR3 runs 14 residues. Germline V gene lookup returns CDR1 SGDLS and CDR2 YYNGEE. V lost 1 base and J lost 4, with 11 bases in between. The CDR3 is CASSVQGPSTEAFF. The CDR3 nucleotides read TGTGCCAGCAGCGTACAGGGACCGTCCACTGAAGCTTTCTTT.

This sequence joins TRBV25-1 and TRBJ2-3; TRBD2 matches at 11 bases. There are 16 residues in the CDR3. J was trimmed by 6 bases and V by 3 bases; bases with no gene match: 8. Germline V gene lookup returns CDR1 MGHDK and CDR2 SYGVNS. DNA for the CDR3: TGTGCCAGCAGTGACCCAGGACTAGCGGGTTCTGATACGCAGTATTTT. Translating gives CASSDPGLAGSDTQYF.

In this sample, this clone turned up many times. The chain uses TRBV28 and TRBJ1-1; a possible D gene is TRBD1 (6 bases). V was clipped by 2 bases and J by 12 bases, with 19 bases between them. The CDR3 has 14 amino acids. Germline loops: CDR1 MDHEN, CDR2 SYDVKM. The chain's CDR3 is CASSLGFGRGGPFF. As DNA, the CDR3 is TGTGCCAGCAGTTTAGGATTTGGCCGCGGGGGGCCTTTCTTT.